The subject of this entry is one TCR beta chain. Profiling relied on immunoSEQ multiplex PCR, and the TCRdb table lists in-frame clones only, not all of them. The data hold under 90,000 clones, with 60% to 75% observed a single time. CDR1 and CDR2 (germline): SEHNR, FQNEAQ (reference sequence). V trimming: 7 bases; J trimming: 0 bases; junction bases outside the gene matches: 14. The CDR3 runs to 20 residues. The sample originates from a study of blood T cell repertoires in COVID-19. The sequence was collected from a man aged 50-60 years with active or convalescent COVID-19. Specimen: peripheral blood. The chain combines TRBV7-9 with TRBJ2-5; the match to TRBD2 covers 16 bases. As DNA, the CDR3 is TGTGCCAGCACCAACAATGCCGGGACTAGCGGGGGGGCGGACCAAGAGACCCAGTACTTC. Protein: CASTNNAGTSGGADQETQYF.